This T cell receptor (beta chain) stems from a study of blood T cell repertoires in COVID-19. Method: immunoSEQ multiplex PCR; TCRdb's copy keeps in-frame clones and lacks some. The repertoire holds 30,000 or so clones, with around 88% as singletons. There are 16 residues in the CDR3. The trim removed 3 bases at V and 4 bases at J, leaving 9 bases unmatched. Germline-derived CDR1 and CDR2 are MGHRA and YSYEKL. V gene TRBV4-1 combines with J gene TRBJ1-5; TRBD1 matches 7 bases. The clonotype comes from a human donor in a cohort sampled during active COVID-19. The source material was peripheral blood. The CDR3 DNA follows: TGCGCCAGCAGCCAGTACCCCAGGGGGTCGAATCAGCCCCAGCATTTT. Its protein is CASSQYPRGSNQPQHF.